A selection of T cell receptor beta chains follows, all from one sample in a study of cytomegalovirus exposure and HLA in healthy donors. The method was immunoSEQ multiplex PCR; TCRdb's version includes in-frame clones alone and lacks a portion of them. The top ten clones hold under 8.5% of a sample with 85,000 to 100,000 clones, about 82% of them seen once. Input material: PBMCs. The receptors were sampled from a man younger than 45 in good health and CMV-seronegative. The CDR3 runs from the conserved cysteine through the conserved F or W. Fields, in order: J gene, V gene, clone size, D gene, CDR3 protein, CDR3 DNA. D genes are given only for firm matches. A row's size may be missing; if present it is once, few, many or a size class.

>TRBJ2-1|TRBV10-3|-|TRBD2
CAISSLAGGVNEQFF
TGTGCCATCAGTTCACTAGCGGGAGGGGTTAATGAGCAGTTCTTC
>TRBJ1-2|TRBV5-1|few|TRBD1
CASSRTGDGDYGYTF
TGCGCCAGCAGCCGAACAGGGGATGGGGACTATGGCTACACCTTC
>TRBJ2-7|TRBV5-5|once|TRBD1
CASKGQGSYEQYF
TGTGCCAGCAAGGGACAGGGTTCCTACGAGCAGTACTTC
>TRBJ1-1|TRBV9|-|-
CASSPRSGLTEAFF
TGTGCCAGCAGCCCCCGCTCAGGGTTGACTGAAGCTTTCTTT
>TRBJ1-1|TRBV7-2|-|-
CASSLVGGTNTEAFF
TGTGCCAGCAGCTTAGTAGGGGGTACGAACACTGAAGCTTTCTTT
>TRBJ1-2|TRBV2|-|-
CASSESGRGTF
TGTGCCAGCAGTGAATCGGGGAGGGGGACCTTC
>TRBJ1-3|TRBV29-1|-|TRBD1
CSVETGQGTGNTIYF
TGCAGCGTTGAGACGGGACAGGGCACTGGAAACACCATATATTTT
>TRBJ1-6|TRBV25-1|-|-
CASSESRVGGEGESPLHF
TGTGCCAGCAGTGAATCCCGTGTAGGCGGGGAAGGGGAGTCACCCCTCCACTTT
>TRBJ2-2|TRBV4-2|-|-
CASSQNSLAGLNTGELFF
TGTGCCAGCAGCCAGAATTCGTTGGCGGGCTTAAACACCGGGGAGCTGTTTTTT
>TRBJ2-1|TRBV7-7|-|-
CASSFSQASANNEQFF
TGTGCCAGCAGCTTTTCCCAAGCTAGCGCCAACAATGAGCAGTTCTTC
>TRBJ2-2|TRBV14|-|-
CASSQPGTRANTGELFF
TGTGCCAGCAGCCAGCCCGGGACACGGGCGAACACCGGGGAGCTGTTTTTT
>TRBJ1-1|TRBV14|-|-
CASGSVQGNTEAFF
TGTGCCAGCGGTTCTGTCCAGGGGAACACTGAAGCTTTCTTT
>TRBJ1-2|TRBV6-5|-|TRBD1
CASSYGTGGAGGYTF
TGTGCCAGCAGTTACGGGACAGGGGGCGCGGGTGGCTACACCTTC
>TRBJ1-6|TRBV10-2|few|-
CASSSQGPRNNSPLHF
TGCGCCAGCAGCTCCCAGGGGCCCCGAAATAATTCACCCCTCCACTTT
>TRBJ2-2|TRBV6-1|-|TRBD2
CASSLAGETGELFF
TGTGCCAGCAGTTTAGCGGGAGAGACCGGGGAGCTGTTTTTT
>TRBJ2-1|TRBV20-1|-|-
CSARVGNEQFF
TGCAGTGCTAGGGTCGGCAATGAGCAGTTCTTC
>TRBJ1-1|TRBV27|once|-
CASSLQRHTEAFF
TGTGCCAGCAGTTTACAGCGGCACACTGAAGCTTTCTTT
>TRBJ1-1|TRBV6-5|-|TRBD1
CASSYVTGQNTEAFF
TGTGCCAGCAGTTACGTGACAGGGCAGAACACTGAAGCTTTCTTT
>TRBJ1-1|TRBV19|-|TRBD1
CASSLGPGQGSFF
TGTGCCAGTAGTCTGGGACCGGGACAGGGATCTTTCTTT
>TRBJ2-7|TRBV7-9|-|-
CASSHKTGISYEQYF
TGTGCCAGCAGCCATAAGACCGGGATTTCCTACGAGCAGTACTTC
>TRBJ2-7|TRBV5-1|-|TRBD1
CASSLRGQTYEQYF
TGCGCCAGCAGCTTGAGGGGACAGACCTACGAGCAGTACTTC
>TRBJ1-2|TRBV19|-|TRBD1
CASSTSRDSPYYGYTF
TGTGCCAGTAGTACGAGTCGGGACAGCCCATACTATGGCTACACCTTC
>TRBJ1-2|TRBV27|once|TRBD1
CASSFAGGLVGYTF
TGTGCCAGCAGTTTTGCAGGGGGCCTCGTTGGCTACACCTTC
>TRBJ1-2|TRBV6-4|-|-
CASSEQGTAGYGYTF
TGTGCCAGCAGTGAACAGGGTACCGCAGGCTATGGCTACACCTTC
>TRBJ1-2|TRBV29-1|-|TRBD1
CSVEHNRGVGGYTF
TGCAGCGTAGAACACAACAGGGGCGTGGGAGGCTACACCTTC
>TRBJ2-7|TRBV9|-|-
CASSVGSSSYEQYF
TGTGCCAGCAGCGTCGGTAGTTCCTCCTACGAGCAGTACTTC
>TRBJ1-6|TRBV5-8|-|TRBD1
CASSLGAGGYSPLHF
TGTGCCAGCAGCTTGGGGGCAGGGGGCTATTCACCCCTCCACTTT
>TRBJ2-3|TRBV18|-|-
CASSSSTDTQYF
TGTGCCAGTTCATCTAGCACAGATACGCAGTATTTT
>TRBJ2-7|TRBV25-1|-|TRBD1
CASSGNRDSSYEQYF
TGTGCCAGCAGTGGTAACCGGGACAGTTCCTACGAGCAGTACTTC
>TRBJ1-1|TRBV7-2|-|-
CASSSLESYMNTEAFF
TGTGCCAGCAGCTCCCTAGAGAGCTACATGAACACTGAAGCTTTCTTT
>TRBJ2-3|TRBV6-4|-|-
CASSDSGYTGDTQYF
TGTGCCAGCAGTGACTCGGGTTATACAGGGGATACGCAGTATTTT
>TRBJ2-1|TRBV2|-|-
CAITLDASLFRRNEQFF
TGTGCCATAACCTTAGATGCTAGCCTATTTAGGAGGAATGAGCAGTTCTTC
>TRBJ2-1|TRBV29-1|few|-
CSVPPTGSSYNEQFF
TGCAGCGTTCCGCCTACCGGGAGCTCCTACAATGAGCAGTTCTTC
>TRBJ1-2|TRBV27|-|TRBD1
CASSPGTGGRYTF
TGTGCCAGCAGTCCCGGGACAGGGGGACGCTACACCTTC
>TRBJ2-1|TRBV28|once|-
CASSLWRGDNEQFF
TGTGCCAGCAGTTTATGGCGGGGAGATAATGAGCAGTTCTTC
>TRBJ2-5|TRBV4-1|-|TRBD2
CASSQVSGGRQETQYF
TGCGCCAGCAGCCAAGTTAGCGGGGGGAGGCAAGAGACCCAGTACTTC
>TRBJ2-7|TRBV6-1|-|-
CATKARETSYEQYF
TGTGCCACCAAGGCCCGGGAGACTTCCTACGAGCAGTACTTC
>TRBJ2-4|TRBV6-1|-|TRBD1
CASTSAGGVNIQYF
TGTGCCAGCACCTCAGCAGGGGGCGTAAACATTCAGTACTTC
>TRBJ1-4|TRBV5-5|-|TRBD1
CASSLYRGHNEKLFF
TGTGCCAGCAGCTTATACAGGGGACATAATGAAAAACTGTTTTTT
>TRBJ1-3|TRBV4-3|-|-
CASSQGRFGNTIYF
TGCGCCAGCAGCCAAGGGAGGTTTGGAAACACCATATATTTT
>TRBJ1-1|TRBV19|-|TRBD1
CASSTSQGAYTEAFF
TGTGCCAGTAGTACCTCTCAGGGGGCATACACTGAAGCTTTCTTT
>TRBJ2-5|TRBV7-2|-|TRBD2
CASSLDGVLAGARETQYF
TGTGCCAGCAGCTTAGATGGAGTACTAGCGGGGGCCCGAGAGACCCAGTACTTC
>TRBJ2-1|TRBV12-5|-|TRBD1
CASGLVQGQGVGEQFF
TGTGCTAGTGGTTTGGTACAAGGACAGGGAGTTGGTGAGCAGTTCTTC
>TRBJ2-5|TRBV5-4|few|-
CASSQGGGRETQYF
TGTGCCAGCAGCCAGGGAGGGGGTCGGGAGACCCAGTACTTC
>TRBJ1-2|TRBV9|few|-
CASSVTENYGYTF
TGTGCCAGCAGCGTGACAGAGAACTATGGCTACACCTTC
>TRBJ2-5|TRBV5-1|-|TRBD2
CASSLALAGEETQYF
TGCGCCAGCAGCTTGGCACTAGCGGGGGAAGAGACCCAGTACTTC
>TRBJ1-2|TRBV10-3|-|-
CAISESRERGNGYTF
TGTGCCATCAGTGAGTCAAGGGAAAGGGGGAATGGCTACACCTTC
>TRBJ1-4|TRBV7-2|-|TRBD1
CASSLAATGGVGEKLFF
TGTGCCAGCAGCTTAGCCGCCACAGGGGGCGTCGGGGAAAAACTGTTTTTT
>TRBJ2-2|TRBV27|few|-
CASSLYGGQGAVGELFF
TGTGCCAGCAGTTTGTACGGGGGGCAGGGGGCTGTCGGGGAGCTGTTTTTT